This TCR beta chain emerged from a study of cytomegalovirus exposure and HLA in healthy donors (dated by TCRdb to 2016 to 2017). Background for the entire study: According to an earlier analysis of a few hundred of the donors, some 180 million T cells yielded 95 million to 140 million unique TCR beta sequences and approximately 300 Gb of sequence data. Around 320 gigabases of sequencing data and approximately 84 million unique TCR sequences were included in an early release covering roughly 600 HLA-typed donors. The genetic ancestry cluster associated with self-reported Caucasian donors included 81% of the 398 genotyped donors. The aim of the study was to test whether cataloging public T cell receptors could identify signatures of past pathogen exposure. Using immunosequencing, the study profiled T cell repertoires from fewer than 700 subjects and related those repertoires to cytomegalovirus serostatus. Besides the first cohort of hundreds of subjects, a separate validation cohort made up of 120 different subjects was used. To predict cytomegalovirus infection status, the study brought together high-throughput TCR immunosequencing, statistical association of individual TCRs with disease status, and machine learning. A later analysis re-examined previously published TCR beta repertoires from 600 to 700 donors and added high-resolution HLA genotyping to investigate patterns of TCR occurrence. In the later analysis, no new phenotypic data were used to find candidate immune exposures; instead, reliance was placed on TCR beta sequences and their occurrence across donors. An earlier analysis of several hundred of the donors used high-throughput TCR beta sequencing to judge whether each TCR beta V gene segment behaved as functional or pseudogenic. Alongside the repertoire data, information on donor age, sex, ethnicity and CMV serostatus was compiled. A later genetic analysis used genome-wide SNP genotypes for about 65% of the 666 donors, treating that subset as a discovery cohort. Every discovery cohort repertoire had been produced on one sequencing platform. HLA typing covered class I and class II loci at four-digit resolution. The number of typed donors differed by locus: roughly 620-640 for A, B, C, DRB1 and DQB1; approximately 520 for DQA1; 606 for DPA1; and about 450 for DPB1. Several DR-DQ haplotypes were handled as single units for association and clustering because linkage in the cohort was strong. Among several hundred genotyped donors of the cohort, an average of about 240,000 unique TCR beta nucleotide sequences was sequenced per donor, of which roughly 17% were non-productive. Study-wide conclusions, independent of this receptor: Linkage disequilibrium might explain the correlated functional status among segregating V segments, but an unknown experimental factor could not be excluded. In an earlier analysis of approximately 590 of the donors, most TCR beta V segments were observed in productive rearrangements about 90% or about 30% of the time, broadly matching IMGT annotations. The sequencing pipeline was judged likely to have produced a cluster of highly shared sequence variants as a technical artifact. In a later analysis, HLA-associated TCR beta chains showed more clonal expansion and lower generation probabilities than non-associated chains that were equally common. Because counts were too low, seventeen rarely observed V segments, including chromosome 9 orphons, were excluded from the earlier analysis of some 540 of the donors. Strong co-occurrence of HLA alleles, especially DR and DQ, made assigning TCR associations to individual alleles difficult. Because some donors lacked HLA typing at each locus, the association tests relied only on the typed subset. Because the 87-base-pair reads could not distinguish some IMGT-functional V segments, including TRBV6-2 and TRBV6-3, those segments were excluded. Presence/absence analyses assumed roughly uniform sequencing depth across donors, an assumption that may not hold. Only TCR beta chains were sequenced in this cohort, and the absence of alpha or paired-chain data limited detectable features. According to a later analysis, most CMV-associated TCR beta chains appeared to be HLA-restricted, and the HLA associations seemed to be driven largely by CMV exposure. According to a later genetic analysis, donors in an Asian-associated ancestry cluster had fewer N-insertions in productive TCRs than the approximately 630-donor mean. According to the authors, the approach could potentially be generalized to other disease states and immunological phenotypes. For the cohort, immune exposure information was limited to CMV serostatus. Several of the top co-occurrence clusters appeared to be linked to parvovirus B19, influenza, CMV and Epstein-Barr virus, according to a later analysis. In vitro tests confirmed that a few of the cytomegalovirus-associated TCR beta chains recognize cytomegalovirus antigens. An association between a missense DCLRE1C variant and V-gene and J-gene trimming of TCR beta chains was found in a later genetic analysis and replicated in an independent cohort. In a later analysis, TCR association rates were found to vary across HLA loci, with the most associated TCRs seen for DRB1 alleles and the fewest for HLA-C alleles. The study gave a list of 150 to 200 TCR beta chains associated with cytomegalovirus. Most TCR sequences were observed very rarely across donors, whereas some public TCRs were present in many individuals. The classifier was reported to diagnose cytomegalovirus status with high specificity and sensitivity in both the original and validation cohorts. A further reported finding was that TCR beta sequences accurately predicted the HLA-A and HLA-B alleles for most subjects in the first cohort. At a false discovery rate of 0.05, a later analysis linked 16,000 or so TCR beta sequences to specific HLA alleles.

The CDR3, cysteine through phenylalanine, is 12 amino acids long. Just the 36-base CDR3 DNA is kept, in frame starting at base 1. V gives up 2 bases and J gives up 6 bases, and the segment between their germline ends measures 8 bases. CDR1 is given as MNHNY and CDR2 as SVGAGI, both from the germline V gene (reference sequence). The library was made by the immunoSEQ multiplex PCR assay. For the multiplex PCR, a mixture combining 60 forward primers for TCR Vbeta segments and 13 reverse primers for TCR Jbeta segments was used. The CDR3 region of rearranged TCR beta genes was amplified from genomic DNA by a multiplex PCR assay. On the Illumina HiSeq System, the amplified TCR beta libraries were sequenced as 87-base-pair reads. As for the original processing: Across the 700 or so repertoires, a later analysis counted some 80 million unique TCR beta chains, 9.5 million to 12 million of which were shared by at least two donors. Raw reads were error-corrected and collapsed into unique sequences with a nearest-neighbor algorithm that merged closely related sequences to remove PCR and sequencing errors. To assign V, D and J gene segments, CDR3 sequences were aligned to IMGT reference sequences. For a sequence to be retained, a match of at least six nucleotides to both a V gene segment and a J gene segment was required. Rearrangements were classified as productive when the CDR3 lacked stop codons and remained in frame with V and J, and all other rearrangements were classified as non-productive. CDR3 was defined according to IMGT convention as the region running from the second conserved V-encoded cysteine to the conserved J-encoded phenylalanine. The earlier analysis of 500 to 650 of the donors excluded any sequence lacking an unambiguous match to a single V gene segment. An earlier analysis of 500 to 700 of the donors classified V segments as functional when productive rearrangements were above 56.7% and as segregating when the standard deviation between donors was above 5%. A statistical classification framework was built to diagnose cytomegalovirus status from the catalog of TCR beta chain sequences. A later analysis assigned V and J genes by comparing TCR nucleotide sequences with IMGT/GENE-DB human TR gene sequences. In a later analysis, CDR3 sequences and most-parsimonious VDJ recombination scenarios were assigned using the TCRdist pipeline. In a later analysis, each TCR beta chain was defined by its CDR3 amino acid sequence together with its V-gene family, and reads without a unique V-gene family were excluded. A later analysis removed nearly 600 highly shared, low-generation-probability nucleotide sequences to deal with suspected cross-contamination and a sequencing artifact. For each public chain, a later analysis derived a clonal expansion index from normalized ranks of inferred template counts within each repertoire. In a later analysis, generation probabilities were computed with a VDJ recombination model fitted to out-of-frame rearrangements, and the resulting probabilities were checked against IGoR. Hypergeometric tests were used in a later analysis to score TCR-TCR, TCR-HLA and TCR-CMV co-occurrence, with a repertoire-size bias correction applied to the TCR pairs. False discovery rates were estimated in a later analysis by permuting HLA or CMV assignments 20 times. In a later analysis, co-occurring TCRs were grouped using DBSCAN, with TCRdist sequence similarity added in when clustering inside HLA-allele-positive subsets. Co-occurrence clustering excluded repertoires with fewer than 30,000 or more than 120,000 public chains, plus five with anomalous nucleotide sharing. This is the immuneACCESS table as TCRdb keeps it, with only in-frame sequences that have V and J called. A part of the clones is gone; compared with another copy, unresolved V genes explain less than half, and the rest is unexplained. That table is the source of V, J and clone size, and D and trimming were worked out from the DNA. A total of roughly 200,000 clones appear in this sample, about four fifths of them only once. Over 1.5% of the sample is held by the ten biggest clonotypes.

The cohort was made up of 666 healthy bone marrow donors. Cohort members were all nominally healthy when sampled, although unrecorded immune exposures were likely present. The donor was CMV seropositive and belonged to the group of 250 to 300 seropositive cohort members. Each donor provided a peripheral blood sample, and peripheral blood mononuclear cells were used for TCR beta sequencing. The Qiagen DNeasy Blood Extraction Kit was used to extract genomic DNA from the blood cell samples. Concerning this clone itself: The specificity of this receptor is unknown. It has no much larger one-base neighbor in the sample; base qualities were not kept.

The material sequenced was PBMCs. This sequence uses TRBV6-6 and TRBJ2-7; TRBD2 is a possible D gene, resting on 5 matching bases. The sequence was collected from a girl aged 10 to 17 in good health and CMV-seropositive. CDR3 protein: CASSYTGSEQYF. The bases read TGTGCCAGCAGTTACACGGGAAGCGAGCAGTACTTC.